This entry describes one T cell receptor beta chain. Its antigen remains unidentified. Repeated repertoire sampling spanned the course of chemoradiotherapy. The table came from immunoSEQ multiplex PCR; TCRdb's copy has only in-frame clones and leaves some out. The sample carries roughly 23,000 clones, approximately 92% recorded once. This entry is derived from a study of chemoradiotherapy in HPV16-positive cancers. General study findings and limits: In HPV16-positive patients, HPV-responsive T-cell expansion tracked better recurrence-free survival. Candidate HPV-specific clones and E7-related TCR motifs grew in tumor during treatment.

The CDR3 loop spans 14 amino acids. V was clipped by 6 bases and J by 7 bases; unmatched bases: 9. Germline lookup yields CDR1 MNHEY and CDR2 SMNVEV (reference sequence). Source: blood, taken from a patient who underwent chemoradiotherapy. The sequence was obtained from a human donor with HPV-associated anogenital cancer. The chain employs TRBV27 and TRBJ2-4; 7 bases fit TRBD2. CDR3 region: CASSPGTNLNIQYF. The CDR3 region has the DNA TGTGCCAGCAGCCCCGGGACTAACTTGAACATTCAGTACTTC.